What follows are 32 T cell receptor beta chains derived from one specimen sequenced in a study of primary melanoma T cells and metastatic recurrence. Produced via immunoSEQ multiplex PCR; TCRdb's table is partial and in-frame only. This sample has under 800 clones; about three quarters occur once, and the top ten carry about 12%. Sequenced material: melanoma tumor tissue. The receptors were sampled from a human donor with melanoma.

The chain joins TRBV6-8 to TRBJ2-1; a possible D gene is TRBD2 (6 bases). Germline loops: CDR1 MNHGY, CDR2 SAAAGT. Trimming pared 7 bases from V and 0 bases from J, leaving 25 bases between. The CDR3 runs to 19 residues. The CDR3 DNA reads TGTGCCAGCACTCCCCTTACGTCTTCGGGGGATAGCTCCTACAATGAGCAGTTCTTC. Its translation is CASTPLTSSGDSSYNEQFF.

This sequence joins TRBV14 and TRBJ1-5; possibly TRBD1 for D (6 bases). This CDR3 spans 17 amino acids. CDR1 and CDR2 (germline): SGHDN, FVKESK. Trimming took off 1 base at V and 4 bases at J, with 17 bases between the two ends. The CDR3 DNA reads as TGTGCCAGCAGCCAAGTGGACAGTAAACCCCCTAATCAGCCCCAGCATTTT. As protein: CASSQVDSKPPNQPQHF.

The rearrangement links TRBV9 to TRBJ1-1; 11 bases are shared with TRBD1. Germline V lookup: CDR1 SGDLS, CDR2 YYNGEE. CDR3 size: 15 residues. Germline trimming cut 4 bases from V and 14 bases from J; bases unmatched to any gene: 16. The CDR3 loop is CASSTRGLGQGEMFF. CDR3 in DNA: TGTGCCAGCAGCACCCGCGGACTGGGACAGGGGGAAATGTTCTTT. Full variable domain (remainder filled in from reference TRBV9 and TRBJ1-1): DSGVTQTPKHLITATGQRVTLRCSPRSGDLSVYWYQQSLDQGLQFLIQYYNGEERAKGNILERFSAQQFPDLHSELNLSSLELGDSALYFCASSTRGLGQGEMFFGQGTRLTVV.

The gene calls are TRBV18 and TRBJ2-7, with a possible D match to TRBD1 (5 bases). The V end lost 3 bases, the J end lost 2 bases, and 8 bases lay between the germline ends. CDR3 length: 13 residues. Germline values: CDR1 KGHSH, CDR2 LQKENI. The CDR3 here is CASSPGHPYEQYF. The CDR3 DNA reads as TGTGCCAGCTCACCCGGACATCCCTACGAGCAGTACTTC.

J is TRBJ1-1 and V is TRBV15; D remains unclear. The CDR3 is made up of 14 amino acids. V was shortened by 0 bases and J by 2 bases, with 7 bases between the two germline ends. The germline V gene has CDR1 LNHNV and CDR2 YYDKDF (reference sequence). The CDR3 coding sequence is TGTGCCACCAGCAGAGAGTCCGCTAACACTGAAGCTTTCTTT. It codes for CATSRESANTEAFF. Looking up the rest from reference TRBV15 and TRBJ1-1 gives the full variable domain: DAMVIQNPRYQVTQFGKPVTLSCSQTLNHNVMYWYQQKSSQAPKLLFHYYDKDFNNEADTPDNFQSRRPNTSFCFLDIRSPGLGDTAMYLCATSRESANTEAFFGQGTRLTVV.

The chain links TRBV28 to TRBJ2-3, with 10 bases identical to TRBD2. The germline V gene has CDR1 MDHEN and CDR2 SYDVKM. The CDR3 loop spans 18 amino acids. The ends lost 5 bases at V and 2 bases at J; junction bases unmatched: 13. CDR3 sequence: CASSGAERGGRVTDTQYF. As DNA, the CDR3 is TGTGCCAGCAGTGGGGCCGAGCGGGGGGGCCGCGTCACAGATACGCAGTATTTT. The whole variable domain, remainder taken from reference TRBV28 and TRBJ2-3, is DVKVTQSSRYLVKRTGEKVFLECVQDMDHENMFWYRQDPGLGLRLIYFSYDVKMKEKGDIPEGYSVSREKKERFSLILESASTNQTSMYLCASSGAERGGRVTDTQYFGPGTRLTVL.

This chain connects TRBV28 to TRBJ1-6, with TRBD1 as a possible D gene (5 bases). The CDR3 is 14 residues long. Germline V gives CDR1 MDHEN, CDR2 SYDVKM. The ends were cut back, 0 bases at V and 9 bases at J, with 9 bases in the middle. The CDR3 reads CASSLWQGGSPLHF. CDR3 DNA: TGTGCCAGCAGTTTATGGCAGGGTGGTTCACCCCTCCACTTT.

This clone turned up a few times. CDR3 in amino acids: CASSIKPGVEAFF. In DNA form, the CDR3 reads TGTGCCAGTAGTATTAAGCCCGGTGTTGAAGCTTTCTTT. The chain links TRBV19 to TRBJ1-1; D gene unclear. The CDR3 runs 13 residues. The V and J ends lost 3 bases and 7 bases respectively, with 12 bases between them. In germline, CDR1 is LNHDA, CDR2 SQIVND (reference sequence).

This chain joins TRBV4-1 and TRBJ2-3, with D possibly TRBD2 on 6 matching bases. The germline V gene encodes CDR1 MGHRA and CDR2 YSYEKL. Between the trimmed V and J ends, which lost 1 base and 4 bases, there was a span of 21 bases. This CDR3 comprises 18 residues. CDR3 loop: CASSQVGTSMDEADTQYF. DNA for the CDR3: TGCGCCAGCAGCCAAGTGGGGACTTCGATGGATGAGGCAGATACGCAGTATTTT.

This clone was counted once. This rearrangement joins TRBV28 to TRBJ1-5; D is unclear. The germline V gene has CDR1 MDHEN and CDR2 SYDVKM. The V end lost 8 bases, the J end lost 3 bases, and 11 bases lay between the germline ends. The CDR3 is made up of 13 amino acids. The CDR3 coding sequence is TGTGCCAGCCGATCGGCTTCCAATCAGCCCCAGCATTTT. Translating it yields CASRSASNQPQHF.

The gene calls are TRBV11-3 and TRBJ1-4, with D possibly TRBD1 on 6 matching bases. The CDR3 contains 14 residues. Germline V gene data show CDR1 as SGHNT and CDR2 as YENEEA. Trimming left V 1 base short and J 6 bases short, with 9 bases between. The CDR3 DNA sequence: TGTGCCAGCAGCTTAGGCTGGGGGCATGAAAAACTGTTTTTT. This translates into CASSLGWGHEKLFF.

There are a few counts of this clone. The chain carries TRBV19 and TRBJ2-1; D remains unclear. V lost 9 bases to trimming and J lost 0 bases, with 12 bases between them. This CDR3 spans 14 amino acids. Germline assignment: CDR1 LNHDA and CDR2 SQIVND (reference sequence). The CDR3, as DNA: TGTGCCAGCCGAATGTCCAGCTCCTACAATGAGCAGTTCTTC. Protein product: CASRMSSSYNEQFF.

The V and J genes are TRBV7-2 and TRBJ2-3, with 10 nucleotides matching TRBD1. The CDR3 is 15 residues long. V was pared by 5 bases and J by 0 bases, with 2 bases of the junction left unmatched. Looked up from germline, CDR1 is SGHTA and CDR2 is FQGNSA. The CDR3 protein is CASSQGQGSTDTQYF. DNA of the CDR3: TGTGCCAGCAGCCAGGGACAGGGGAGCACAGATACGCAGTATTTT.

The chain uses TRBV18 and TRBJ2-6; tentatively, D is TRBD1 (6 bases). The CDR3 is 20 residues long. V gave up 3 bases and J gave up 0 bases, with 21 bases separating them. Germline CDR1 reads KGHSH; CDR2 reads LQKENI. CDR3 residues: CASSPQGLRSQVSGANVLTF. The CDR3 coding sequence is TGTGCCAGCTCACCCCAGGGGCTTAGATCACAAGTCTCTGGGGCCAACGTCCTGACTTTC.

The J gene is TRBJ2-2, the V gene TRBV19; D remains ambiguous. CDR1 LNHDA and CDR2 SQIVND come from the germline V gene (reference sequence). V was clipped by 7 bases and J by 5 bases, with 11 bases between them. The CDR3 covers 13 residues. The CDR3 loop reads CASTPGPTGELFF. The CDR3 DNA reads TGTGCCAGTACTCCGGGCCCGACCGGGGAGCTGTTTTTT.

This chain joins TRBV19 and TRBJ2-6; no reliable D call. CDR1 and CDR2 (germline): LNHDA, SQIVND (reference sequence). This CDR3 spans 15 amino acids. Trimming removed 3 bases from V and 4 bases from J, with 10 bases in between. The CDR3: CASSILSLGANVLTF. The DNA for the CDR3 is TGTGCCAGTAGTATTCTGAGTCTGGGGGCCAACGTCCTGACTTTC.

The genes are TRBV6-8 and TRBJ1-6; D unresolved. CDR3 length: 16 residues. V was trimmed by 8 bases and J by 4 bases, leaving 18 bases between them. CDR1 and CDR2 from the germline V gene are MNHGY and SAAAGT. The CDR3 here is CASSRRRTPYNSPLHF. As DNA, the CDR3 is TGTGCCAGCTCGAGGCGGCGTACCCCTTATAATTCACCCCTCCACTTT.

There are a few counts of this clone. V is TRBV11-3 and J is TRBJ1-1; D gene unclear. This CDR3 contains 15 residues. Per germline, CDR1 SGHNT and CDR2 YENEEA. The V end was cut by 2 bases, the J end by 0 bases, with 10 bases between. CDR3 DNA sequence: TGTGCCAGCAGCTTAAGTCGGGTCATGAACACTGAAGCTTTCTTT. Amino acids: CASSLSRVMNTEAFF.

This clone was observed once. V usage is TRBV7-5 and J usage is TRBJ2-1; the table's TRBD1 call for D was not verified on the DNA. TRBV7-5 is flagged as a pseudogene. CDR3 size: 15 residues. This chain's CDR3 is CASSPGQHPEDEQFF. Here the CDR3 DNA reads TGTGCCAGCAGCCCGGGACAGCACCCCGAAGATGAGCAGTTCTTC.

The rearrangement joins TRBV29-1 to TRBJ2-5; TRBD2 aligns across 8 bases. The CDR3 runs to 13 residues. Germline CDR1 is SQVTM and CDR2 is ANQGSEA. After removal of 3 bases from V and 4 bases from J, the junction contained 4 bases not matched to a gene. The CDR3 DNA sequence: TGCAGCGTTGAGATCGGGGGGGCAGAGACCCAGTACTTC. Encoded protein: CSVEIGGAETQYF.

The gene calls are TRBV6-8 and TRBJ1-2; TRBD1 agrees at 9 bases. The CDR3 has 15 amino acids. J was trimmed by 4 bases and V by 4 bases; bases with no gene match: 7. Germline CDR1 MNHGY, CDR2 SAAAGT. As DNA, the CDR3 is TGTGCCAGCAGTTGGGGGACAGGGAGCGTCTATGGCTACACCTTC. Amino acid sequence: CASSWGTGSVYGYTF.

The J gene is TRBJ2-3, the V gene TRBV5-1; D is perhaps TRBD1 or TRBD2 (6 bases each). The V gene's germline CDR1 is SGHRS and CDR2 YFSETQ. The CDR3 extends over 16 amino acids. Trimming left V 0 bases short and J 0 bases short, with 11 bases between. The DNA of the CDR3 is TGCGCCAGCAGCTTGGTTCGGGGGCTGAGCACAGATACGCAGTATTTT. Its protein product is CASSLVRGLSTDTQYF.

The chain links TRBV6-8 to TRBJ2-1; 12 nucleotides agree with TRBD2. The ends lost 10 bases at V and 8 bases at J; junction bases unmatched: 9. The length of the CDR3 is 14 residues. Per germline, CDR1 MNHGY and CDR2 SAAAGT. The CDR3 DNA sequence: TGTGCCACCTGGCCTAGCGGGGGGGCTGATGAGCAGTTCTTC. This encodes CATWPSGGADEQFF.

The gene calls are TRBV28 and TRBJ1-1; TRBD1 agrees at 7 bases. This CDR3 spans 15 amino acids. Trimming cost V 4 bases and J 8 bases; bases outside gene matches: 13. Germline CDR1 reads MDHEN; CDR2 reads SYDVKM. Here the CDR3 reads CASSSYALGQIEAFF. Written as DNA, the CDR3 is TGTGCCAGCAGTTCCTACGCCCTGGGACAGATCGAAGCTTTCTTT.

The table lists this clone with a count of one. V is TRBV18 and J is TRBJ1-1; D gene ambiguous. CDR1 KGHSH and CDR2 LQKENI come from the germline V gene. Trimming removed 0 bases from V and 0 bases from J, with 14 bases in between. The length of the CDR3 is 17 residues. In DNA form, the CDR3 reads TGTGCCAGCTCACCACCAGCCCCGACGGCTATGAACACTGAAGCTTTCTTT. As protein: CASSPPAPTAMNTEAFF.

The J gene is TRBJ2-7, the V gene TRBV14, with D uncertain. The V and J ends lost 1 base and 4 bases respectively, with 5 bases between them. Germline values: CDR1 SGHDN, CDR2 FVKESK. The CDR3 is 12 amino acids. CDR3 loop: CASSQVFYEQYV. CDR3 coding DNA: TGTGCCAGCAGCCAAGTTTTTTACGAGCAGTACGTC.

This clone is large within its sample. The chain carries TRBV19 and TRBJ2-3; tentative D call: TRBD2 (6 bases). Germline assignment: CDR1 LNHDA and CDR2 SQIVND (reference sequence). With 1 base removed from V and 5 bases from J, the gap between germline ends came to 16 bases. CDR3 size: 16 residues. The CDR3 bases are TGTGCCAGTAGTATAGGAGGAGGAGGGCGGGTAGATACGCAGTATTTT. Translation: CASSIGGGGRVDTQYF.

J is TRBJ1-6 and V is TRBV10-1, with a possible D match to TRBD1 (5 bases). The CDR3 sequence is 13 residues long. Trimming stripped 8 bases from V and 4 bases from J, with 9 bases between. Germline-derived CDR1 and CDR2 are WNHNN and SYGVQD (reference sequence). CDR3 amino acids: CASPRQYNSPLHF. CDR3 in DNA: TGCGCCAGCCCCAGACAGTATAATTCACCCCTCCACTTT.

CDR3 DNA sequence: TGTGCCAGCAGCCCGAGGACAGGAGCCAACCAAGAGACCCAGTACTTC. Translation: CASSPRTGANQETQYF. V usage is TRBV11-3 and J usage is TRBJ2-5, with TRBD1 matching 7 bases. V was pared by 5 bases and J by 0 bases, with 9 bases of the junction left unmatched. This CDR3 comprises 16 residues. Germline lookup yields CDR1 SGHNT and CDR2 YENEEA.

The rearrangement links TRBV6-8 to TRBJ2-5; no clear D. CDR1 MNHGY and CDR2 SAAAGT come from the germline V gene. This CDR3 has 14 amino acids. With 4 bases removed from V and 5 bases from J, the gap between germline ends came to 14 bases. The CDR3 DNA follows: TGTGCCAGCAGTTTAGGAAGGCGGCGTGAGACCCAGTACTTC. It specifies CASSLGRRRETQYF.

This clone appeared once. This rearrangement joins TRBV28 to TRBJ2-1, with D hard to call. The CDR3 has 14 residues. The germline V and J ends were trimmed by 3 bases and 2 bases, with 8 bases remaining between them. CDR1 and CDR2 from the germline V gene are MDHEN and SYDVKM. This chain's CDR3 is CASSFSGTYNEQFF. The CDR3 DNA reads as TGTGCCAGCAGTTTCAGTGGGACCTACAATGAGCAGTTCTTC.

By its share, this clone is large. The genes are TRBV11-3 and TRBJ2-2, with a tentative D call TRBD1 (5 bases). Germline-derived CDR1 and CDR2 are SGHNT and YENEEA. The CDR3 consists of 15 residues. Trimming took 3 bases from V and 6 from J, leaving 14 bases between them. The CDR3: CASSLTTVFPGELFF. CDR3 DNA: TGTGCCAGCAGCTTGACGACAGTTTTCCCCGGGGAGCTGTTTTTT.